One TCR beta chain is described in this entry. TCRdb's table, derived via immunoSEQ multiplex PCR, lists solely in-frame clones and lacks some. The table includes about 110,000 clones, 91% detected once. This sample stems from a study of T cell changes during pregnancy in multiple sclerosis. This clonotype was sampled from a female donor with multiple sclerosis, enrolled in a pregnancy study. This specimen consisted of peripheral blood, obtained after pregnancy.

The CDR3 DNA is TGTGCCTGGAATCAGGGGTTATACGAGCAGTACTTC. This translates into CAWNQGLYEQYF. The chain employs TRBV30 and TRBJ2-7, with TRBD1 as a possible D gene (6 bases). The CDR3 loop spans 12 amino acids. Per germline, CDR1 GTSNPN and CDR2 SVGIG (reference sequence). Trimming removed 4 bases from V and 4 bases from J, with 11 bases in between.